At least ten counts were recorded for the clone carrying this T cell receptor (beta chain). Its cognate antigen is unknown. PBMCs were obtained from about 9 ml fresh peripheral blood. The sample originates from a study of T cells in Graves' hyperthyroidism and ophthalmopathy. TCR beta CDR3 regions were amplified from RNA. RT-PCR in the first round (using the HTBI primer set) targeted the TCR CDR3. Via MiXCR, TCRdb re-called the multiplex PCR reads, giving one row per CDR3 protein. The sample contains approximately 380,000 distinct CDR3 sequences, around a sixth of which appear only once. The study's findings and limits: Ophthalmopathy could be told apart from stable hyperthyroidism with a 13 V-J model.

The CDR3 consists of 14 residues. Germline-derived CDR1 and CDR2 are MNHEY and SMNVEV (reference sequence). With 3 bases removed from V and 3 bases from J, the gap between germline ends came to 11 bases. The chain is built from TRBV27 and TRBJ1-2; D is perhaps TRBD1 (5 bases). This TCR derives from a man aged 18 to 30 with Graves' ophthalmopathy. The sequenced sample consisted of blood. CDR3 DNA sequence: TGTGCCAGCAGTTTTGGGGCCAGATACTATGGCTACACCTTC. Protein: CASSFGARYYGYTF.